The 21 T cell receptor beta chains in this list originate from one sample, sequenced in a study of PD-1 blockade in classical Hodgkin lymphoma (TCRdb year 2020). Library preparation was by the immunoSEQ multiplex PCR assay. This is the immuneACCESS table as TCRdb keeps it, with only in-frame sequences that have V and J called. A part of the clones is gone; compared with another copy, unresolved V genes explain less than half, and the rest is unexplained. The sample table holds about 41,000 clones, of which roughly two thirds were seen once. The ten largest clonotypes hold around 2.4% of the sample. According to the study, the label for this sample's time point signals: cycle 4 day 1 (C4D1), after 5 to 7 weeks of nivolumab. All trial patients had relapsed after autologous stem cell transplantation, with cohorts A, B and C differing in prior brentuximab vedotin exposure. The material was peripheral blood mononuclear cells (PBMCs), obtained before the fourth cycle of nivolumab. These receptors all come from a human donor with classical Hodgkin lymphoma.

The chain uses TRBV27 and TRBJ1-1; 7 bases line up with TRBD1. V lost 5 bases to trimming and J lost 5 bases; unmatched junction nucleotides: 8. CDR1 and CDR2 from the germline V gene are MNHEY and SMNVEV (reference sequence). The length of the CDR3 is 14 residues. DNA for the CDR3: TGTGCCAGCAGTCCCCTGAGGGGGCTGACTGAAGCTTTCTTT. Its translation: CASSPLRGLTEAFF.

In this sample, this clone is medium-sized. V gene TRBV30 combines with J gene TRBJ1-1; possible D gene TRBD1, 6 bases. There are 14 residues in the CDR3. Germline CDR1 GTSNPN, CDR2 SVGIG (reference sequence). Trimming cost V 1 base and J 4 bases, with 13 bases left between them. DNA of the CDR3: TGTGCCTGGAGTGGGGATACAGGGACCACTGAAGCTTTCTTT. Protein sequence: CAWSGDTGTTEAFF. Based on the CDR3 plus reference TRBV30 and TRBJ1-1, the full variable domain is SQTIHQWPATLVQPVGSPLSLECTVEGTSNPNLYWYRQAAGRGLQLLFYSVGIGQISSEVPQNLSASRPQDRQFILSSKKLLLSDSGFYLCAWSGDTGTTEAFFGQGTRLTVV.

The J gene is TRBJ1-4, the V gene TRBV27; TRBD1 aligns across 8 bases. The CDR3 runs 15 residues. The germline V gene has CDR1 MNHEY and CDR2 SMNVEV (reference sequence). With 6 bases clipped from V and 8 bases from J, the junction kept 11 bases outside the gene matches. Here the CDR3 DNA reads TGTGCCAGCAGAACCCAGACCGGGACAGGCGAAAAACTGTTTTTT. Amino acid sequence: CASRTQTGTGEKLFF.

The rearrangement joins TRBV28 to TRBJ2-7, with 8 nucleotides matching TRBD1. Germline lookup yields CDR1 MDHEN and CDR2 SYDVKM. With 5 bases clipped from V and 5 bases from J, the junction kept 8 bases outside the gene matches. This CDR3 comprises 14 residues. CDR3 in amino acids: CASSHRTGFNEQYF. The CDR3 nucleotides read TGTGCCAGCAGTCATAGGACAGGGTTTAACGAGCAGTACTTC.

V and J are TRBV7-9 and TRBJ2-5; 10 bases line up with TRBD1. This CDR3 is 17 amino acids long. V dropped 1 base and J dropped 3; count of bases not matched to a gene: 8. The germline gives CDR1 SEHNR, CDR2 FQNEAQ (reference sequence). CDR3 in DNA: TGTGCCAGCAGCTTAGGGGCCGGGACAGGGGAGGAAGAGACCCAGTACTTC. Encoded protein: CASSLGAGTGEEETQYF.

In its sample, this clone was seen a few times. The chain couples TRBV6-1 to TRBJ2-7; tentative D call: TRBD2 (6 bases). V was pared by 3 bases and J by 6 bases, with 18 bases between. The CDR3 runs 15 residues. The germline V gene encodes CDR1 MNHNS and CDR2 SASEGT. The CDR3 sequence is CASSDGGLGLSEQYF. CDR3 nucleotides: TGTGCCAGCAGTGATGGGGGACTGGGGTTAAGCGAGCAGTACTTC.

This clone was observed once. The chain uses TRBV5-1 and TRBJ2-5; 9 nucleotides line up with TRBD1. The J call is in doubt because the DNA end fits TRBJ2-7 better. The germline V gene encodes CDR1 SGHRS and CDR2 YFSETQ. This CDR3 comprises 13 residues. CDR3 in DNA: TGCGCCAGCGGGGGGACAGGGCCCTACGAGCAGTACTTC. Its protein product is CASGGTGPYEQYF.

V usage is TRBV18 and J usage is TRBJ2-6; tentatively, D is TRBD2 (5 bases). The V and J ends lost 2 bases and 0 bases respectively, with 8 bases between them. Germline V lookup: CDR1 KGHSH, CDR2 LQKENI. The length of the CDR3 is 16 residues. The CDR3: CASSPEGFSGANVLTF. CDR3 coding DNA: TGTGCCAGCTCACCAGAGGGATTCTCTGGGGCCAACGTCCTGACTTTC. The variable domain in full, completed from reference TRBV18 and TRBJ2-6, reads NAGVMQNPRHLVRRRGQEARLRCSPMKGHSHVYWYRQLPEEGLKFMVYLQKENIIDESGMPKERFSAEFPKEGPSILRIQQVVRGDSAAYFCASSPEGFSGANVLTFGAGSRLTVL.

Here the CDR3 DNA reads TGTGCCAGCAGCTACATTAATTCACCCCTCCACTTT. It codes for CASSYINSPLHF. This chain links TRBV7-6 with TRBJ1-6; no clear D gene. The V gene lost 4 bases and the J gene lost 6 bases, with 4 bases spanning the gap. Germline V gives CDR1 SGHVS, CDR2 FNYEAQ. The CDR3 covers 12 residues.

In DNA form, the CDR3 reads TGTGCCAGCAGTGAATGGATTAACTCCTACAATGAGCAGTTCTTC. This encodes CASSEWINSYNEQFF. The genes are TRBV6-1 and TRBJ2-1, with no clear D. The germline V gene encodes CDR1 MNHNS and CDR2 SASEGT. The ends were cut back, 2 bases at V and 0 bases at J, with 8 bases in the middle. The CDR3 spans 15 residues.

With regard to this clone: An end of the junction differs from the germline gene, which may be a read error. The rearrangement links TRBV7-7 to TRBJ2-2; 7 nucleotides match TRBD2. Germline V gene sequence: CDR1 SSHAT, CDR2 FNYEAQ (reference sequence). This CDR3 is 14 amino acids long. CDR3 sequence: CASRRDYGTGELFF. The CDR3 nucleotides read TGTGCTAGCAGACGGGACTACGGAACCGGGGAGCTGTTTTTT.

The CDR3 DNA is TGTGCCAGCAGTCCGCCCCAACAGGGGTATTCACCCCTCCACTTT. It is translated as CASSPPQQGYSPLHF. J is TRBJ1-6 and V is TRBV5-5, with 7 bases that match TRBD1. The CDR3 runs 15 residues. In germline, CDR1 is SGHKS, CDR2 YYEKEE (reference sequence). Germline trimming cut 5 bases from V and 8 bases from J; bases unmatched to any gene: 10. Variable domain in full (rest from reference TRBV5-5 and TRBJ1-6): DAGVTQSPTHLIKTRGQQVTLRCSPISGHKSVSWYQQVLGQGPQFIFQYYEKEERGRGNFPDRFSARQFPNYSSELNVNALLLGDSALYLCASSPPQQGYSPLHFGNGTRLTVT.

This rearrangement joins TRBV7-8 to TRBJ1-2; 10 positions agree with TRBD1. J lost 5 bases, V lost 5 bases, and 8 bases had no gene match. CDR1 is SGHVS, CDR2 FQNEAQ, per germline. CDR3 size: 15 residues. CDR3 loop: CASSGGQGEGYGYTF. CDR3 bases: TGTGCCAGCAGCGGAGGACAGGGGGAAGGTTATGGCTACACCTTC.

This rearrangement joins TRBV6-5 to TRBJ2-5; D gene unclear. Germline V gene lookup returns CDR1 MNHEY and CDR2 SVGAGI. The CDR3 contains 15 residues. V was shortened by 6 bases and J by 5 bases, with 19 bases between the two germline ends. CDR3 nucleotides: TGTGCCAGCAGCCCCGGAGAAAGGGTTTGGGAGACCCAGTACTTC. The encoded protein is CASSPGERVWETQYF.

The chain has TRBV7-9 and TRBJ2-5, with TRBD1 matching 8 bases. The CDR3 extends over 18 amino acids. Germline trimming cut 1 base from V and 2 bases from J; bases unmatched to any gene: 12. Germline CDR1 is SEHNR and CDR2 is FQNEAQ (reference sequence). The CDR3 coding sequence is TGTGCCAGCAGCTTAGAGGGGGCCCCCTACAGGGGGCAAGAGACCCAGTACTTC. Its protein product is CASSLEGAPYRGQETQYF.

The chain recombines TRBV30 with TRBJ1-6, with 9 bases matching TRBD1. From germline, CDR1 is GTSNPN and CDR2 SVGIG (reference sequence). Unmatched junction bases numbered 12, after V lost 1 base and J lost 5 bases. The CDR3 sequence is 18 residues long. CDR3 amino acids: CAWSERDREAWDNSPLHF. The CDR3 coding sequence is TGTGCCTGGAGTGAGCGGGACAGGGAGGCTTGGGATAATTCACCCCTCCACTTT.

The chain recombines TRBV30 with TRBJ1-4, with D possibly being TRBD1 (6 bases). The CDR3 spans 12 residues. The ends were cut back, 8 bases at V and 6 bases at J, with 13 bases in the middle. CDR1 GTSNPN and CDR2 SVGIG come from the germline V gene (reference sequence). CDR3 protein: CAQTGGDEKLFF. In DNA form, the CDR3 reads TGTGCCCAGACCGGGGGCGATGAAAAACTGTTTTTT. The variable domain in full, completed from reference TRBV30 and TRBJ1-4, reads SQTIHQWPATLVQPVGSPLSLECTVEGTSNPNLYWYRQAAGRGLQLLFYSVGIGQISSEVPQNLSASRPQDRQFILSSKKLLLSDSGFYLCAQTGGDEKLFFGSGTQLSVL.

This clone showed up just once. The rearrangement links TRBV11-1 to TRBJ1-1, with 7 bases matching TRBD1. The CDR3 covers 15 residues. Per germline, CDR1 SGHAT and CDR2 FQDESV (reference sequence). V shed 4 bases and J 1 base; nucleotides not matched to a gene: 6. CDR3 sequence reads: CASSYRQGANTEAFF. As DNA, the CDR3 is TGTGCCAGCAGCTACAGACAGGGCGCGAACACTGAAGCTTTCTTT.

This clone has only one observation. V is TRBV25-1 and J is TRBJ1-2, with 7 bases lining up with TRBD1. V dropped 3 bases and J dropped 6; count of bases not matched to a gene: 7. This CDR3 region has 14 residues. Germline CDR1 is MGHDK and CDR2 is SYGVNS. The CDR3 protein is CASSDRTGAHGYTF. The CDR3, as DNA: TGTGCCAGCAGTGATCGTACAGGGGCCCATGGCTACACCTTC.

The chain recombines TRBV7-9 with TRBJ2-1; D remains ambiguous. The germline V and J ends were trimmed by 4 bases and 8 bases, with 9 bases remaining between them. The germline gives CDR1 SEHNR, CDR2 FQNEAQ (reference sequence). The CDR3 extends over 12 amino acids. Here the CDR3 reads CASSSTDYEQFF. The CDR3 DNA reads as TGTGCCAGCAGCTCAACTGACTATGAGCAGTTCTTC.

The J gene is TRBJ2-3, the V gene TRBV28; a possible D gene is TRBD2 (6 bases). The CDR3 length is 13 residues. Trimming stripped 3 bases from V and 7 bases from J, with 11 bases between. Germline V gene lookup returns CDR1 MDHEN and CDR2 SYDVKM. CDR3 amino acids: CASSLRGDHTQYF. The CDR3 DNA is TGTGCCAGCAGTTTGCGCGGGGATCATACGCAGTATTTT.